This entry describes one TCR beta chain. Its antigen remains unknown. The data derive from a study of OX40 agonist ivuxolimab in advanced cancers. Across the study: Every 2 weeks, patients got intravenous ivuxolimab at one of six dose levels (0.01-10 mg/kg).

Losses at the gene ends were 4 bases for V and 7 bases for J; bases not matched to a gene: 7. CDR1 and CDR2 from the germline V gene are SGHNT and YYREEE (reference sequence). This CDR3 contains 15 residues. The assay was immunoSEQ multiplex PCR, and TCRdb's table has in-frame clones only and misses some. The repertoire includes about 76,000 clones, 65% to 90% of them detected once, and approximately 3.1% sits in the top ten. Overall study results and limits: On average, CD8+ T cells showed a greater number of expanded clones than CD4+. Low levels of normalized T-cell clonal expansion also appeared in some nonresponders.

The material was CD4+ or CD8+ T cells sorted from blood, obtained in a trial of the OX40 agonist ivuxolimab. The TCR was taken from an adult with an advanced solid tumor such as melanoma, head and neck, liver or kidney cancer. This chain uses TRBV5-4 with TRBJ2-2; TRBD1 aligns across 10 bases. CDR3 region: CASSRQGAGDGELFF. CDR3 coding DNA: TGTGCCAGCAGCCGACAGGGGGCGGGTGACGGGGAGCTGTTTTTT. The whole variable domain, remainder taken from reference TRBV5-4 and TRBJ2-2, is ETGVTQSPTHLIKTRGQQVTLRCSSQSGHNTVSWYQQALGQGPQFIFQYYREEENGRGNFPPRFSGLQFPNYSSELNVNALELDDSALYLCASSRQGAGDGELFFGEGSRLTVL.